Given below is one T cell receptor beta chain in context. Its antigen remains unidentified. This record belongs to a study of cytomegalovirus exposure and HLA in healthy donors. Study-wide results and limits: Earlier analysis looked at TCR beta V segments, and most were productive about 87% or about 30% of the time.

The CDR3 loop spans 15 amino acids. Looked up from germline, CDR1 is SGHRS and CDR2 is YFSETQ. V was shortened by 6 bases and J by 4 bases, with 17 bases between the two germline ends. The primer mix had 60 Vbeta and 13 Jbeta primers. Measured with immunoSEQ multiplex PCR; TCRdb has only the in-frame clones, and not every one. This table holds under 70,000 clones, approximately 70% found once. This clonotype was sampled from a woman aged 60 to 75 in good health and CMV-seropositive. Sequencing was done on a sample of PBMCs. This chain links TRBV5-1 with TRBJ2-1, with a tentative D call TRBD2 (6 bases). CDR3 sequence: CASKIQAGDYNEQFF. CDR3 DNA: TGCGCCAGCAAAATACAAGCGGGTGATTACAATGAGCAGTTCTTC.